A selection of T cell receptor beta chains follows, all from one sample in a study of blood T cell repertoires in COVID-19. The protocol was immunoSEQ multiplex PCR, while the TCRdb copy is restricted to in-frame clones and leaves out a portion. The profile shows about 210,000 clones, 81% of them singletons. Source material: PBMCs or T cells enriched from blood (not recorded which). These receptor sequences come from a woman between 50 and 59 years old with acute COVID-19. CDR3s leave out the opening cysteine and the closing phenylalanine or tryptophan. Fields, in order: clone size, J gene, V gene, CDR3 protein. Some rows have no size entry. The others give once, few or many, or a class for an expanded clone.

clone size: .
J gene: TRBJ2-3
V gene: TRBV5-1
CDR3 protein: ASSLGSGRRLRTDTQY

clone size: .
J gene: TRBJ2-5
V gene: TRBV6-2/TRBV6-3
CDR3 protein: ASSWGSGLEEETQY

clone size: .
J gene: TRBJ2-7
V gene: TRBV28
CDR3 protein: ASSPGTGRVEQY

clone size: .
J gene: TRBJ2-3
V gene: TRBV7-2
CDR3 protein: ASSLGWGGASDTQY

clone size: .
J gene: TRBJ1-3
V gene: TRBV13
CDR3 protein: ASSLPIDRAGNTIY

clone size: .
J gene: TRBJ1-4
V gene: TRBV5-1
CDR3 protein: ASSWSGTGDEKLF

clone size: few
J gene: TRBJ2-2
V gene: TRBV5-1
CDR3 protein: ASTRDSYTGELF

clone size: many
J gene: TRBJ2-1
V gene: TRBV4-1
CDR3 protein: ASSQLDNEQF

clone size: .
J gene: TRBJ1-1
V gene: TRBV12-3/TRBV12-4
CDR3 protein: ASSRVMNTEAF

clone size: .
J gene: TRBJ1-6
V gene: TRBV30
CDR3 protein: AWRQGTGYSPLH

clone size: .
J gene: TRBJ1-2
V gene: TRBV6-5
CDR3 protein: ASSWDRGLHGYT

clone size: .
J gene: TRBJ2-2
V gene: TRBV28
CDR3 protein: ASSLTYTGELF

clone size: once
J gene: TRBJ2-2
V gene: TRBV11-2
CDR3 protein: ASSPQVTGELF

clone size: .
J gene: TRBJ1-2
V gene: TRBV14
CDR3 protein: ASSPWAGPNYGYT

clone size: once
J gene: TRBJ2-1
V gene: TRBV6-5
CDR3 protein: ASGPPNGNEQF

clone size: .
J gene: TRBJ1-5
V gene: TRBV12-3/TRBV12-4
CDR3 protein: ASSRVREPQH

clone size: .
J gene: TRBJ1-4
V gene: TRBV7-2
CDR3 protein: ASSLVQYSEKLF

clone size: .
J gene: TRBJ1-1
V gene: TRBV7-8
CDR3 protein: ASSLDRVPARWNTEAF

clone size: .
J gene: TRBJ2-1
V gene: TRBV28
CDR3 protein: ASSFVRGEDEQF

clone size: .
J gene: TRBJ1-3
V gene: TRBV18
CDR3 protein: ASSPTGGQSSGNTIY

clone size: .
J gene: TRBJ2-7
V gene: TRBV6-5
CDR3 protein: ASSLGTYGGEQY

clone size: .
J gene: TRBJ1-1
V gene: TRBV29-1
CDR3 protein: SVAQIMNTEAF

clone size: .
J gene: TRBJ1-5
V gene: TRBV19
CDR3 protein: ASSTREPQTHQPQH

clone size: few
J gene: TRBJ1-3
V gene: TRBV5-5
CDR3 protein: ASSSKASTGAGNTIY

clone size: .
J gene: TRBJ1-5
V gene: TRBV24-1
CDR3 protein: ATSDGQRDNQPQH

clone size: few
J gene: TRBJ1-3
V gene: TRBV11-2
CDR3 protein: ASSRTWSGNLDTIY

clone size: .
J gene: TRBJ1-1
V gene: TRBV29-1
CDR3 protein: SVGQFQRHTEAF

clone size: .
J gene: TRBJ1-5
V gene: TRBV3-1/TRBV3-2
CDR3 protein: ASSQFGQGGNQPQH

clone size: few
J gene: TRBJ2-7
V gene: TRBV10-2
CDR3 protein: ASNPGQGAIYEQY